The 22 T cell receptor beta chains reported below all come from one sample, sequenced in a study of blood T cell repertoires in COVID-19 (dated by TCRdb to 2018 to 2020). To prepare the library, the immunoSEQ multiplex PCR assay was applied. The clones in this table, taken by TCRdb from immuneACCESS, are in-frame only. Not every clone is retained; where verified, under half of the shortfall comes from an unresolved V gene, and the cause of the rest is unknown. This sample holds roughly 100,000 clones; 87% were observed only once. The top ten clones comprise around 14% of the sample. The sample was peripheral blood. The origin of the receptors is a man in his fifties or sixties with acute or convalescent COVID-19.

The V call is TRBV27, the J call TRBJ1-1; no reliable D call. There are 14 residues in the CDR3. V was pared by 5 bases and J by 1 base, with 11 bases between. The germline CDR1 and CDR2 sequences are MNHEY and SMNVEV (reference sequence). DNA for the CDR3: TGTGCCAGCAGTCCTCTGGGAGGGAACACTGAAGCTTTCTTT. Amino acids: CASSPLGGNTEAFF.

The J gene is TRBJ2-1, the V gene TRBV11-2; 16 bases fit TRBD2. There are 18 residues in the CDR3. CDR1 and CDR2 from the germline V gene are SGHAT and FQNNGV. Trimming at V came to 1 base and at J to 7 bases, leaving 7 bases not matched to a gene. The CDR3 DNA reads TGTGCCAGCAGCTTAGTGGCGGGGACTAGCGGGAGGGGGAATGAGCAGTTCTTC. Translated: CASSLVAGTSGRGNEQFF.

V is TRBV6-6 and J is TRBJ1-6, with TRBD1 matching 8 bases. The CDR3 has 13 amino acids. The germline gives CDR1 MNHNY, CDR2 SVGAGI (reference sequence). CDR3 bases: TGTGCATCCCAGGACAGGGCTAACTCACCCCTCCACTTT. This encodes CASQDRANSPLHF.

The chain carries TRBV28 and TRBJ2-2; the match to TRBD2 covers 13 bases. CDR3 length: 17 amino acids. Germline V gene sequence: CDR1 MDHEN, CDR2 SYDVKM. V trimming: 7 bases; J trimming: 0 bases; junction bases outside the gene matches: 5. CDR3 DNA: TGTGCCAGCATAGGGACTAGCGGGACATCGAACACCGGGGAGCTGTTTTTT. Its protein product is CASIGTSGTSNTGELFF.

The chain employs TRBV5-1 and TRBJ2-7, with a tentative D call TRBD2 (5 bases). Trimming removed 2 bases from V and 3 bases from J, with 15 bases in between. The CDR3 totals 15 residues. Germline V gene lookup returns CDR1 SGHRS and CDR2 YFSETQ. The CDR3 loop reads CASSLYSGLIYEQYF. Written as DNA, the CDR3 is TGCGCCAGCAGCTTATACAGCGGTCTCATCTACGAGCAGTACTTC.

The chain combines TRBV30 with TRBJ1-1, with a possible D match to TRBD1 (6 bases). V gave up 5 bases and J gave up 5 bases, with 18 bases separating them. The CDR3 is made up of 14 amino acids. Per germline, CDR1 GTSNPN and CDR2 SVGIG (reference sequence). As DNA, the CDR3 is TGTGCCTGGGTGTGGGACACTATAGGGACTGAAGCTTTCTTT. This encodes CAWVWDTIGTEAFF.

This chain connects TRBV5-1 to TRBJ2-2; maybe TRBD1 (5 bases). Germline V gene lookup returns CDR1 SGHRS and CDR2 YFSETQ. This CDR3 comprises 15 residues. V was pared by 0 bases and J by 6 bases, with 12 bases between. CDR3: CASSLEGMSAGELFF. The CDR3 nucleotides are TGCGCCAGCAGCTTGGAGGGGATGAGCGCCGGGGAGCTGTTTTTT.

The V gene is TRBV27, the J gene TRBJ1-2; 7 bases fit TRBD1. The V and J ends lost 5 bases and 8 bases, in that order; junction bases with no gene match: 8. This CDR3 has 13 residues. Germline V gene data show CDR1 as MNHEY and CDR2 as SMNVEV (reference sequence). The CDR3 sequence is CASSPLQGSGYTF. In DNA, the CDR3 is TGTGCCAGCAGTCCCCTACAGGGGAGCGGCTACACCTTC.

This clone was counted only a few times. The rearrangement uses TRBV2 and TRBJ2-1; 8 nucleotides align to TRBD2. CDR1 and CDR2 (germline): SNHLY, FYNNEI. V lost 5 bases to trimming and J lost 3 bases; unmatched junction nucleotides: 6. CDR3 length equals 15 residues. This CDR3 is CASSRRGAGYNEQFF. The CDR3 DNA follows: TGTGCCAGCAGTCGGCGGGGGGCGGGCTACAATGAGCAGTTCTTC.

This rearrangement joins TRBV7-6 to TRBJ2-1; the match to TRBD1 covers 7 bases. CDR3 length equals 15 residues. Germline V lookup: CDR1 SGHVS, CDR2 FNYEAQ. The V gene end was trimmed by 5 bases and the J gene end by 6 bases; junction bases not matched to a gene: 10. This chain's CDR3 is CASSVGTVPANEQFF. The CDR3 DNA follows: TGTGCCAGCAGCGTCGGGACAGTGCCGGCCAATGAGCAGTTCTTC.

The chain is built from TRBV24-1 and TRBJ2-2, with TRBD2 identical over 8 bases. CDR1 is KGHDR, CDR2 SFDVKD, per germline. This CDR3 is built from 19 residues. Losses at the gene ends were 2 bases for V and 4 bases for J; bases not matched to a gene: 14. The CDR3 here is CATSDSQGWSGRFTGELFF. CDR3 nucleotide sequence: TGTGCCACCAGTGATTCTCAGGGGTGGAGCGGGAGATTCACCGGGGAGCTGTTTTTT.

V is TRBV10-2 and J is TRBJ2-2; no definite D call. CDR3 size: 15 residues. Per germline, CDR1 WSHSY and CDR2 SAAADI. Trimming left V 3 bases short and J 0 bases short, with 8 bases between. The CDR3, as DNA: TGCGCCAGCAGTGATTGGGCCCCGAACACCGGGGAGCTGTTTTTT. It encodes CASSDWAPNTGELFF.

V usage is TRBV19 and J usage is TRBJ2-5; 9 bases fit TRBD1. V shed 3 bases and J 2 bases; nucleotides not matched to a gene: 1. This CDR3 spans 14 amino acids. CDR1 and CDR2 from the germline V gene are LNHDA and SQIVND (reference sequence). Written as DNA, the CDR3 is TGTGCCAGTAGTATTGGACAGGGGCAAGAGACCCAGTACTTC. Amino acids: CASSIGQGQETQYF. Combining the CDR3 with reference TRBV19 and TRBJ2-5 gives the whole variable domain DGGITQSPKYLFRKEGQNVTLSCEQNLNHDAMYWYRQDPGQGLRLIYYSQIVNDFQKGDIAEGYSVSREKKESFPLTVTSAQKNPTAFYLCASSIGQGQETQYFGPGTRLLVL.

CDR3 protein: CASSFGNPSTDTQYF. The CDR3 bases are TGCGCCAGCAGCTTCGGGAACCCTAGCACAGATACGCAGTATTTT. V usage is TRBV5-1 and J usage is TRBJ2-3, with D perhaps matching TRBD2 (5 bases). This CDR3 has 15 residues. From germline, CDR1 is SGHRS and CDR2 YFSETQ. V shed 2 bases and J shed 0 bases, with 10 bases lying between them.

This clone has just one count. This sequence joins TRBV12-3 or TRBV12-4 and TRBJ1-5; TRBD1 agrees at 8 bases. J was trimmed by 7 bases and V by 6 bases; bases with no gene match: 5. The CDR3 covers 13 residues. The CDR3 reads CASRRTGKQPQHF. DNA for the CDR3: TGTGCCAGCAGGAGGACAGGGAAGCAGCCCCAGCATTTT.

CDR3: CASSLGVRATDYGYTF. In nucleotides, the CDR3 is TGTGCCAGCAGCTTAGGCGTCAGGGCTACCGACTATGGCTACACCTTC. This chain connects TRBV7-2 to TRBJ1-2; perhaps TRBD1 as D (5 bases). Germline loops: CDR1 SGHTA, CDR2 FQGNSA. The length of the CDR3 is 16 residues. Between the trimmed V and J ends, which lost 1 base and 3 bases, there was a span of 15 bases.

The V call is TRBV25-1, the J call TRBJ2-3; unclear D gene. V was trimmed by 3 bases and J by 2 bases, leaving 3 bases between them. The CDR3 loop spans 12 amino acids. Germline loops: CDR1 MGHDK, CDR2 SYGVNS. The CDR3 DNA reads TGTGCCAGCAGTGACTTCACAGATACGCAGTATTTT. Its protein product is CASSDFTDTQYF.

CDR3 DNA: TGTGCCAGCTCACCATGGGGACTAGCGGCAGAGCAGTTCTTC. Translation gives CASSPWGLAAEQFF. The chain couples TRBV18 to TRBJ2-1, with 11 bases that match TRBD2. Germline values: CDR1 KGHSH, CDR2 LQKENI. There are 14 residues in the CDR3. The V and J ends lost 2 bases and 10 bases, in that order; junction bases with no gene match: 4.

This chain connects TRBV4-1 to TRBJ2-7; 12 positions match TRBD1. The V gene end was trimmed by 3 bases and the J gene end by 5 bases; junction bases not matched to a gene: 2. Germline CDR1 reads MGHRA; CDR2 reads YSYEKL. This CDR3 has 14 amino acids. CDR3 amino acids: CASSQGTGGHEQYF. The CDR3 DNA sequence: TGCGCCAGCAGCCAGGGGACAGGGGGCCACGAGCAGTACTTC.

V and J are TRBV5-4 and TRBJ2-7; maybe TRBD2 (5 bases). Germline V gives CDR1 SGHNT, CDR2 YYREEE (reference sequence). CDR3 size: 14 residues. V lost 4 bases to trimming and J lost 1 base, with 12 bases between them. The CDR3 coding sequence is TGTGCCAGCAGCCAAACTAGTGGGTCCTACGAGCAGTACTTC. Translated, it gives CASSQTSGSYEQYF. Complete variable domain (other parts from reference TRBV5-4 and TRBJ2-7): ETGVTQSPTHLIKTRGQQVTLRCSSQSGHNTVSWYQQALGQGPQFIFQYYREEENGRGNFPPRFSGLQFPNYSSELNVNALELDDSALYLCASSQTSGSYEQYFGPGTRLTVT.

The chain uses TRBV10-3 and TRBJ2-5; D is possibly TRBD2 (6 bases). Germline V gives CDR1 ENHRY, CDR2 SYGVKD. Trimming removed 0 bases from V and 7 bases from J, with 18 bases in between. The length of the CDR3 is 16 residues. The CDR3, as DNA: TGTGCCATCAGTGAGTCGGGGGGTAGCGGAGAAGGGACCCAGTACTTC. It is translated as CAISESGGSGEGTQYF.

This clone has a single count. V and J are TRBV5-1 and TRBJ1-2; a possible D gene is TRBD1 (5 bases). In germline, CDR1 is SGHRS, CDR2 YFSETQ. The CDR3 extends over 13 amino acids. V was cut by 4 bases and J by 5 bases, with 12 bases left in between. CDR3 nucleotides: TGCGCCAGCAGCCCCGGGACTGGGTATGGCTACACCTTC. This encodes CASSPGTGYGYTF. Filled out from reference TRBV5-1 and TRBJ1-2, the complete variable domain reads KAGVTQTPRYLIKTRGQQVTLSCSPISGHRSVSWYQQTPGQGLQFLFEYFSETQRNKGNFPGRFSGRQFSNSRSEMNVSTLELGDSALYLCASSPGTGYGYTFGSGTRLTVV.